Shown below are 23 T cell receptor beta chains from a single sample sequenced in a study of breast tumors, draining lymph nodes, adjacent tissues. Using its own MiXCR run on the multiplex PCR reads, TCRdb lists one record per CDR3 protein. This sample has about 140,000 distinct CDR3 sequences, with about 30% found just once. Samples came from axillary lymph nodes draining the breast cancer. The sequencing sample was made of axillary lymph node tissue. The receptors originated from a female donor with breast cancer. Some clones in this sample may be carry-over from other donors' samples.

About this clonotype itself: Compared with germline, one end of the junction differs, possibly owing to a read error. The J gene is TRBJ2-1, the V gene TRBV24-1; D perhaps matches TRBD1 (5 bases). Germline CDR1 is KGHDR and CDR2 is SFDVKD. The CDR3 has 15 residues. CDR3 sequence (DNA): TGTGCCACCGGGTCCTCCTTGGGGCGGAACAATGAGCAGCTCTTC. This codes for CATGSSLGRNNEQLF.

The sample holds many counts of this clonotype. The V and J genes are TRBV19 and TRBJ1-3; D is ambiguous. Deletions cut 6 bases from V and 2 bases from J, with 11 bases between. Germline loops: CDR1 LNHDA, CDR2 SQIVND (reference sequence). CDR3 length equals 14 residues. For the CDR3, the DNA is TGTGCCAGTAGACCGACTTTCACTGGAAACACCATATATTTT. This sequence encodes CASRPTFTGNTIYF.

In this sample, this clonotype turned up many times. This chain uses TRBV2 with TRBJ2-1, with D tentatively TRBD2 (6 bases). The CDR3 covers 14 residues. Looked up from germline, CDR1 is SNHLY and CDR2 is FYNNEI. Trimming took 11 bases from V and 8 from J, leaving 22 bases between them. The CDR3 loop is CACTWDSLLDEQFF. The CDR3 DNA reads TGTGCCTGCACATGGGACTCTCTATTAGATGAGCAGTTCTTC.

This clonotype was seen ten or more times. The chain recombines TRBV6-4 with TRBJ2-1; TRBD1 might be the D (6 bases). The V end was cut by 2 bases, the J end by 0 bases, with 8 bases between. CDR3 length: 15 amino acids. CDR1 is MRHNA, CDR2 SNTAGT, per germline. DNA for the CDR3: TGTGCCAGCAGTGACGTAGGGGGCTCCTACAATGAGCAGTTCTTC. This translates into CASSDVGGSYNEQFF.

This clonotype occurred a few times. The CDR3 reads CASSPGTAEAFF. CDR3 in DNA: TGTGCCAGCAGCCCCGGGACCGCTGAAGCTTTCTTT. This sequence joins TRBV6-6 and TRBJ1-1; a possible D gene is TRBD1 (5 bases). CDR1 MNHNY and CDR2 SVGAGI come from the germline V gene (reference sequence). The V end was cut by 6 bases, the J end by 6 bases, with 11 bases between. The CDR3 runs 12 residues.

About this clonotype: This may be a read error, as it is one base from a much larger clone. This chain uses TRBV6-1 with TRBJ2-7, with 9 bases lining up with TRBD2. J lost 0 bases, V lost 5 bases, and 5 bases had no gene match. CDR1 is MNHNS and CDR2 is SASEGT in the germline V gene. The CDR3 consists of 15 residues. This chain's CDR3 is CASSPIAGASYEQYF. The CDR3 DNA follows: TGTGCCAGCAGTCCTATAGCGGGGGCCTCCTACGAGCAGTACTTC.

This clonotype showed up just a few times. A much larger clone is a single base away; this may be a read error. The chain links TRBV2 to TRBJ1-2; no clear D. This CDR3 contains 14 residues. Germline V gives CDR1 SNHLY, CDR2 FYNNEI. The CDR3 DNA follows: TGTGCCAGCAGCCAGCGGGGTTCAGACTATGGCTGCACCTTC. Translated, it gives CASSQRGSDYGCTF.

This clonotype was found once. A much larger clone differs from this one at a single base, so this may be a read error. The chain employs TRBV20-1 and TRBJ2-5; TRBD2 matches 12 bases. After removal of 6 bases from V and 2 bases from J, the junction contained 10 bases not matched to a gene. Germline V gene lookup returns CDR1 DFQATT and CDR2 SNEGSKA (reference sequence). The CDR3 sequence is 16 residues long. CDR3 loop: CSATDRLAGAQETQYF. DNA for the CDR3: TGCAGTGCCACGGACAGACTAGCGGGGGCACAAGAGACCCAGTACTTC.

CDR3 sequence: CATQAGGGYTF. CDR3 in DNA: TGTGCCACCCAGGCAGGGGGCGGCTACACCTTC. The rearrangement uses TRBV24-1 and TRBJ1-2, with 8 bases fitting TRBD1. The ends lost 9 bases at V and 8 bases at J; junction bases unmatched: 4. The V gene's germline CDR1 is KGHDR and CDR2 SFDVKD. The CDR3 spans 11 residues.

Notes on this clonotype: No conserved phenylalanine or tryptophan is present at the end of the CDR3, so a read error is the likely explanation. Because the CDR3's place on the DNA is in doubt, the DNA is left out and the CDR3 is given as listed by TCRdb. V is TRBV4-2 and J is TRBJ2-7; the table's D call of TRBD2 was not tested on the DNA. Germline CDR1 is LGHNA and CDR2 is YNFKEQ. Termini included, the CDR3 measures 9 amino acids. CDR3 region: CASSQELAG.

This chain connects TRBV7-9 to TRBJ2-1; D is undetermined. Trimming shortened V by 2 bases and J by 9 bases, and 8 bases separated the two germline ends. The CDR3 extends over 12 amino acids. Per germline, CDR1 SEHNR and CDR2 FQNEAQ (reference sequence). For the CDR3, the DNA is TGTGCCAGCAGCTTATCCGGCGGTGAGCAGTTCTTC. Protein product: CASSLSGGEQFF.

This clonotype occurred many times. The chain uses TRBV20-1 and TRBJ2-2, with TRBD1 matching 7 bases. V trimming: 4 bases; J trimming: 5 bases; junction bases outside the gene matches: 7. The CDR3 sequence is 14 residues long. Germline V gene sequence: CDR1 DFQATT, CDR2 SNEGSKA (reference sequence). The CDR3 here is CSAKRQGGTGELFF. The CDR3 DNA reads TGCAGTGCTAAAAGACAGGGTGGGACCGGGGAGCTGTTTTTT.

Points on this clonotype: The conserved phenylalanine or tryptophan is not found at the CDR3 terminus, so this likely reflects a read error. The V call is TRBV7-2, the J call TRBJ2-5; D gene uncertain. Germline loops: CDR1 SGHTA, CDR2 FQGNSA. The CDR3 totals 13 residues. V lost 3 bases and J 7 bases, leaving 12 bases between the germline ends. This CDR3 reads CASSFSIVGTQYL. CDR3 coding DNA: TGTGCCAGCAGCTTTTCCATTGTGGGGACCCAGTACCTC.

This chain joins TRBV20-1 and TRBJ2-5, with TRBD2 as a possible D gene (6 bases). Trimming removed 2 bases at V and 7 bases at J, with 11 bases between. This CDR3 spans 12 amino acids. Germline V gene lookup returns CDR1 DFQATT and CDR2 SNEGSKA (reference sequence). CDR3 in amino acids: CSARWGERTQYF. CDR3 nucleotides: TGCAGTGCTAGATGGGGGGAGAGGACCCAGTACTTC.

Regarding this clonotype: The junction departs from germline at one end; a sequencing error may be responsible. The chain carries TRBV7-2 and TRBJ1-6; D remains ambiguous. CDR3 length: 12 residues. Germline CDR1 is SGHTA and CDR2 is FQGNSA. CDR3 loop: CASSSSYSPLHF. For the CDR3, the DNA is TGCGCCAGCAGCTCCTCATATTCACCCCTCCACTTT. Combining the CDR3 with reference TRBV7-2 and TRBJ1-6 gives the whole variable domain GAGVSQSPSNKVTEKGKDVELRCDPISGHTALYWYRQSLGQGLEFLIYFQGNSAPDKSGLPSDRFSAERTGGSVSTLTIQRTQQEDSAVYLCASSSSYSPLHFGNGTRLTVT.

As concerns this clonotype: Lacking the conserved final phenylalanine or tryptophan, this CDR3 likely reflects a read error. It is unclear where the CDR3 begins or ends on the DNA, so no DNA is shown, and the CDR3 is as TCRdb lists it. The chain couples TRBV2 to TRBJ2-5; the table names TRBD2, a call not compared with the DNA. Including both end residues, the CDR3 is 8 amino acids long. Per germline, CDR1 SNHLY and CDR2 FYNNEI. The CDR3 spells CASNPTSG.

The gene calls are TRBV6-2 or TRBV6-3 and TRBJ1-5; no reliable D call. With 5 bases removed from V and 6 bases from J, the gap between germline ends came to 23 bases. This CDR3 has 17 residues. CDR1 and CDR2 from the germline V gene are MNHEY and SVGEGT. CDR3 amino acids: CASSHPRMGLSAQPQHF. The CDR3 DNA is TGTGCCAGCAGTCACCCGCGGATGGGGTTATCCGCTCAGCCCCAGCATTTT.

The chain couples TRBV20-1 to TRBJ2-1; 15 nucleotides align to TRBD2. The CDR3 is made up of 13 amino acids. J was trimmed by 9 bases and V by 6 bases; bases with no gene match: 3. The germline V gene encodes CDR1 DFQATT and CDR2 SNEGSKA (reference sequence). The DNA of the CDR3 is TGCAGTGCGCCGGGACTAGCGGGGGGTGAGCAGTTCTTC. This sequence encodes CSAPGLAGGEQFF.

The table lists this clonotype with many counts. DNA for the CDR3: TGTGCCAGCGTACCCAGGGCACGAATTAACTATGGCTACACCTTC. This codes for CASVPRARINYGYTF. The rearrangement uses TRBV6-2 or TRBV6-3 and TRBJ1-2; the D gene is possibly TRBD1 (5 bases). Germline loops: CDR1 MNHEY, CDR2 SVGEGT. The CDR3 is 15 amino acids. Trimming cost V 8 bases and J 1 base, with 17 bases left between them.

This clonotype was detected many times. This rearrangement joins TRBV12-3 or TRBV12-4 to TRBJ2-7, with a possible D match to TRBD1 (5 bases). V was cut by 6 bases and J by 0 bases, with 12 bases left in between. The CDR3 is made up of 14 amino acids. CDR3 sequence (DNA): TGTGCCAGCAGGCGACAGATGAGCTCCTACGAGCAGTACTTC. Encoded protein: CASRRQMSSYEQYF.

As concerns this clonotype: One end of the junction does not line up with germline, which may come from a read error. This sequence joins TRBV7-9 and TRBJ2-3; D is perhaps TRBD2 (6 bases). CDR1 and CDR2 (germline): SEHNR, FQNEAQ (reference sequence). The CDR3 totals 14 residues. The CDR3 nucleotides are TGTGCCAGCACCCCGGAGGGGCACACAGATACGCAGTATTTC. Encoded protein: CASTPEGHTDTQYF. The full variable domain, rest sourced from reference TRBV7-9 and TRBJ2-3, is DTGVSQNPRHKITKRGQNVTFRCDPISEHNRLYWYRQTLGQGPEFLTYFQNEAQLEKSRLLSDRFSAERPKGSFSTLEIQRTEQGDSAMYLCASTPEGHTDTQYFGPGTRLTVL.

This clonotype came up many times. This chain's CDR3 is CAWSDILVLSANEQFF. In DNA, the CDR3 is TGTGCCTGGAGCGACATACTAGTTTTATCGGCGAATGAGCAGTTCTTC. This chain connects TRBV30 to TRBJ2-1; tentative D call: TRBD2 (5 bases). Trimming pared 3 bases from V and 7 bases from J, leaving 22 bases between. The germline gives CDR1 GTSNPN, CDR2 SVGIG (reference sequence). This CDR3 is 16 amino acids long.

This clonotype was detected many times. The chain has TRBV20-1 and TRBJ1-2, with unresolved D. CDR1 DFQATT and CDR2 SNEGSKA come from the germline V gene (reference sequence). The CDR3 is 11 amino acids. V gave up 5 bases and J gave up 5 bases, with 9 bases separating them. The CDR3 sequence is CSAHVQYGYTF. CDR3 in DNA: TGCAGTGCTCACGTGCAGTATGGCTACACCTTC.